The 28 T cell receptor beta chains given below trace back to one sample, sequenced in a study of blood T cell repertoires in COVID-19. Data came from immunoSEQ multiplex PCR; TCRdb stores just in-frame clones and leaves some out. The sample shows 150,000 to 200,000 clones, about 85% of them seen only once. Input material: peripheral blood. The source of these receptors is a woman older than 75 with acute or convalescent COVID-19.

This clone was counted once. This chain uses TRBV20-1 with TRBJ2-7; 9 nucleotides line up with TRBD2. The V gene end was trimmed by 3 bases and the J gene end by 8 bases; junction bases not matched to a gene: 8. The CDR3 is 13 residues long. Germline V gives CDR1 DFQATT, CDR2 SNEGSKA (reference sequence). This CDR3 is CSASYLAGTQQYF. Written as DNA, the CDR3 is TGCAGTGCTAGTTATCTAGCGGGAACTCAGCAGTACTTC.

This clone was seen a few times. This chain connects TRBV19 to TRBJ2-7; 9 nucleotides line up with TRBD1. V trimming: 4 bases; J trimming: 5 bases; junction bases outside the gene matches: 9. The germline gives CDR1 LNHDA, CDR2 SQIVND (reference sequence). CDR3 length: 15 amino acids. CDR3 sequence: CASSTTGTGRHEQYF. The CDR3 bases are TGTGCCAGTAGTACCACCGGGACAGGGAGGCACGAGCAGTACTTC. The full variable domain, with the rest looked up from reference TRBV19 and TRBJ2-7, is DGGITQSPKYLFRKEGQNVTLSCEQNLNHDAMYWYRQDPGQGLRLIYYSQIVNDFQKGDIAEGYSVSREKKESFPLTVTSAQKNPTAFYLCASSTTGTGRHEQYFGPGTRLTVT.

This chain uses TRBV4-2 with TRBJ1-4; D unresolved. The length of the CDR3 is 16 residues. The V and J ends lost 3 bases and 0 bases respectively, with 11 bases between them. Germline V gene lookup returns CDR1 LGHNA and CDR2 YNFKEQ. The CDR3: CASSHLEGATNEKLFF. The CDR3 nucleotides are TGTGCCAGCAGCCACTTGGAGGGCGCAACTAATGAAAAACTGTTTTTT.

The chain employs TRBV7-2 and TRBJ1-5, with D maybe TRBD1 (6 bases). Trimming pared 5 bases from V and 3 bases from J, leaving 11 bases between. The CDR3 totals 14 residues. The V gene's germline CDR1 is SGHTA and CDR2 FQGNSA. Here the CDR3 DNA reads TGTGCCAGCAGCCTTAACAGGGCCAATCAGCCCCAGCATTTT. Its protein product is CASSLNRANQPQHF.

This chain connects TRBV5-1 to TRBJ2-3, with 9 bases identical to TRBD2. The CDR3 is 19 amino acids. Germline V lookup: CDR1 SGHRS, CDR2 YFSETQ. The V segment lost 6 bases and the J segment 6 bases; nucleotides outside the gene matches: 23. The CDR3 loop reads CASIPGGGGAFGGADTQYF. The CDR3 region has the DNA TGCGCCAGCATCCCCGGAGGCGGGGGGGCCTTTGGAGGAGCGGATACGCAGTATTTT.

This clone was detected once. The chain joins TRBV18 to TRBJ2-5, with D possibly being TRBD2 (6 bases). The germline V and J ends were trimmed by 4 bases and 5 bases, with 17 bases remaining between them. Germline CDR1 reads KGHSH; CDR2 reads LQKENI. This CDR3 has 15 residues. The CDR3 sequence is CASSLLQRLGETQYF. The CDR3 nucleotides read TGTGCCAGCTCACTTTTACAAAGACTAGGGGAGACCCAGTACTTC.

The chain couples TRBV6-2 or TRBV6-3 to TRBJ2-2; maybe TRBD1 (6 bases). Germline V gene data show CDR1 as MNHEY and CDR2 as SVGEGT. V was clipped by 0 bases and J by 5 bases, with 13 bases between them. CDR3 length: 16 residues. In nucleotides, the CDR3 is TGTGCCAGCAGTTACTCACCAGGGGCGCGGACCGGGGAGCTGTTTTTT. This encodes CASSYSPGARTGELFF.

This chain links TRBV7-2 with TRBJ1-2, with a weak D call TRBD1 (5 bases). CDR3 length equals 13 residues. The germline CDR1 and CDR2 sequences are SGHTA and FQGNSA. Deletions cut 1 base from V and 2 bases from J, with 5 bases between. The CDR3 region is CASSLGQNYGYTF. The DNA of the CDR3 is TGTGCCAGCAGCTTAGGACAGAACTATGGCTACACCTTC.

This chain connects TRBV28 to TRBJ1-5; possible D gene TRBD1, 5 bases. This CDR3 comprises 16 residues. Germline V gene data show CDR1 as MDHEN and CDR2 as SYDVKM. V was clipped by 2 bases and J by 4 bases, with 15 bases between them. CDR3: CASSLAQTVGNQPQHF. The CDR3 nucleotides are TGTGCCAGCAGTTTAGCCCAGACAGTAGGTAATCAGCCCCAGCATTTT.

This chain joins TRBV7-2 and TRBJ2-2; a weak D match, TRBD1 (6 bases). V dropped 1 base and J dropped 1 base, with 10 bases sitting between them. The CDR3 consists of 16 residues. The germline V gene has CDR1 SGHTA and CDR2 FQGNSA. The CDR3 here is CASSLVGTKNTGELFF. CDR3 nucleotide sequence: TGTGCCAGCAGCTTAGTTGGGACAAAGAACACCGGGGAGCTGTTTTTT.

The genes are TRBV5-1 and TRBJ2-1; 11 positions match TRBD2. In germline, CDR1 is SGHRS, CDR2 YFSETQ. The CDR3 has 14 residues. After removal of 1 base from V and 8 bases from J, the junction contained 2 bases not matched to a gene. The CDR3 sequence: CASSLTSGSYEQFF. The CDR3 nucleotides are TGCGCCAGCAGCTTGACTAGCGGGAGTTATGAGCAGTTCTTC.

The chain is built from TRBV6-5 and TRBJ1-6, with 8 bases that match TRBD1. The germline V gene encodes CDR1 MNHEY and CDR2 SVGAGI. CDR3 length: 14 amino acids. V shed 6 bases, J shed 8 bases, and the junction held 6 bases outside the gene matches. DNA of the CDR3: TGTGCCAGCAGACGGGACAGGACTGATTCACCCCTCCACTTT. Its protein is CASRRDRTDSPLHF.

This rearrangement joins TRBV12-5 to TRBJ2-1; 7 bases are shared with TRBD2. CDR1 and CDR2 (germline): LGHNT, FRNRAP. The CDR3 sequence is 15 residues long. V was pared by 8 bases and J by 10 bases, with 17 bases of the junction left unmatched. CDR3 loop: CASTFGGGTPSEQFF. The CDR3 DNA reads TGTGCTAGTACCTTCGGGGGAGGGACCCCCTCGGAGCAGTTCTTC.

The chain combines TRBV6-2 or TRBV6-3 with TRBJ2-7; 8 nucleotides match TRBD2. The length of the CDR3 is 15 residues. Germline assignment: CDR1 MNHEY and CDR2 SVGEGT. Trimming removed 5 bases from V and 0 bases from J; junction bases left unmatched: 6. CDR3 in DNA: TGTGCCAGCAGTAAAAGCGGGGGCGACTCCTACGAGCAGTACTTC. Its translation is CASSKSGGDSYEQYF.

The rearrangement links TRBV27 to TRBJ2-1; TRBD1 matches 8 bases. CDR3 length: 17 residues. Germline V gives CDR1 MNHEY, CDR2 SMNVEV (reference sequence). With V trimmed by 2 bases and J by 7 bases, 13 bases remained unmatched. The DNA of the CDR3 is TGTGCCAGCAGTTTAGAGACAGGGGCCGTAGGCTTGAATGAGCAGTTCTTC. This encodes CASSLETGAVGLNEQFF.

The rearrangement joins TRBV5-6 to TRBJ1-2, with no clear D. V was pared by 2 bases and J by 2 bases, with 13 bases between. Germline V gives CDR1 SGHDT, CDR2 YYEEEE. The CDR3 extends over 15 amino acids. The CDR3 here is CASSFVGSWNYGYTF. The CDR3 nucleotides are TGTGCCAGCAGCTTTGTGGGCTCATGGAACTATGGCTACACCTTC.

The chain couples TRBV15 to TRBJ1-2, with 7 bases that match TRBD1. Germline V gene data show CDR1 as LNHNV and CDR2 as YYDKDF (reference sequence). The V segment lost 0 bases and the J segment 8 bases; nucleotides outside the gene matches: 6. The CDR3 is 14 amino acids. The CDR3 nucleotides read TGTGCCACCAGCAGAGATAGGAGGGGGCAAGGCTACACCTTC. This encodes CATSRDRRGQGYTF.

CDR3 in amino acids: CATSGSGRLDNQPQHF. DNA of the CDR3: TGTGCCACAAGTGGATCGGGGAGGTTGGACAATCAGCCCCAGCATTTT. The genes are TRBV19 and TRBJ1-5; D is unresolved. Germline V lookup: CDR1 LNHDA, CDR2 SQIVND (reference sequence). V was trimmed by 10 bases and J by 3 bases, leaving 22 bases between them. The CDR3 runs 16 residues.

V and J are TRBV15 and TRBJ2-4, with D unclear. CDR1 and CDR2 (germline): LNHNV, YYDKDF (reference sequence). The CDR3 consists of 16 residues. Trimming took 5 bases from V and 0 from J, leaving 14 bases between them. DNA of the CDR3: TGTGCCACCAGCCCTAGGAGTGTTTTAGCCAAAAACATTCAGTACTTC. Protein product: CATSPRSVLAKNIQYF.

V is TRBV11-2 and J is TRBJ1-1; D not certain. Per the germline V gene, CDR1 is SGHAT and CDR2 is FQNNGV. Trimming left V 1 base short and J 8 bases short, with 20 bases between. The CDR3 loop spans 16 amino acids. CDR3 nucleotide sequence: TGTGCCAGCAGCTTAGGGGATAAACTCGGCTGGAGGGAAGCTTTCTTT. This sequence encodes CASSLGDKLGWREAFF.

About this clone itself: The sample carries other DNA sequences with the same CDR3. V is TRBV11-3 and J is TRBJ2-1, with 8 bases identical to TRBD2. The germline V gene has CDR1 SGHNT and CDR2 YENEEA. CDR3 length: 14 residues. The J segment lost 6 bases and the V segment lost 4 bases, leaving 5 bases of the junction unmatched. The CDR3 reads CASSSGLAGNEQFF. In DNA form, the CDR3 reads TGTGCCAGCAGCTCCGGACTAGCTGGCAATGAGCAGTTCTTC.

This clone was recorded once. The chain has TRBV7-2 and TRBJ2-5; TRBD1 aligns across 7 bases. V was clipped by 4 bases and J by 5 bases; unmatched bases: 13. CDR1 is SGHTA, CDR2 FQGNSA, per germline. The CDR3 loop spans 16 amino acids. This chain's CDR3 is CASSSRTSTGWETQYF. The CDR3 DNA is TGTGCCAGCAGCTCCCGGACTTCGACAGGGTGGGAGACCCAGTACTTC.

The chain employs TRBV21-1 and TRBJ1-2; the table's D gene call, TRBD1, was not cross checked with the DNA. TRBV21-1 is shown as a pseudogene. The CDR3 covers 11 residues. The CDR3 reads CASSNQYGYTF. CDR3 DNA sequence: TGTGCCAGCAGCAACCAGTATGGCTACACCTTC.

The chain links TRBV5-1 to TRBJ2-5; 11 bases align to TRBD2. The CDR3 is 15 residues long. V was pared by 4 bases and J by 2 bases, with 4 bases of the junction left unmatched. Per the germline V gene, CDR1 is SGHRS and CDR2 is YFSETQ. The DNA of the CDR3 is TGCGCCAGCAGCGGGGGACTAGCGGTACAAGAGACCCAGTACTTC. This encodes CASSGGLAVQETQYF.

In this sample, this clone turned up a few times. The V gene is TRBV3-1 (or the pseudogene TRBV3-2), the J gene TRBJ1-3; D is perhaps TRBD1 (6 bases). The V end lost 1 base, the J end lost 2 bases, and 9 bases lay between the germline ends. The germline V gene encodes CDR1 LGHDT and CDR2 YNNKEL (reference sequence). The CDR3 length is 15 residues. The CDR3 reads CASSQGGGTGNTIYF. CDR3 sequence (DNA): TGTGCCAGCAGCCAAGGAGGGGGTACTGGAAACACCATATATTTT.

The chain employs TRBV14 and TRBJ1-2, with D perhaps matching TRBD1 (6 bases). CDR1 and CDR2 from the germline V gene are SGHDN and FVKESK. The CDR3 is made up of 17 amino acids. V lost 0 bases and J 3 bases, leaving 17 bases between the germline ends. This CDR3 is CASSQDRGTRGYYGYTF. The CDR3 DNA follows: TGTGCCAGCAGCCAAGATAGGGGTACCAGGGGCTACTATGGCTACACCTTC.

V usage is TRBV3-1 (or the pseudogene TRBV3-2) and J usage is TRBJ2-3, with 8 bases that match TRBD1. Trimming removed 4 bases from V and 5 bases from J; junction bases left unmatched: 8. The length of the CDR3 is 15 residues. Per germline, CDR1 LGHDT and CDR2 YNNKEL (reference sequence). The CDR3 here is CASSPRTGRGDTQYF. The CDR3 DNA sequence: TGTGCCAGCAGCCCCCGGACAGGGCGAGGAGATACGCAGTATTTT.

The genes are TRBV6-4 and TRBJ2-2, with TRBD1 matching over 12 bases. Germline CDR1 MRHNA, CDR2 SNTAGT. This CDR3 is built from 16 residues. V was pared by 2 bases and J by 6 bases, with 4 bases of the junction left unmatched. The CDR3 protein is CASSDGTGGSAGELFF. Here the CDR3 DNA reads TGTGCCAGCAGTGACGGGACAGGGGGCAGCGCCGGGGAGCTGTTTTTT.